This TCR beta chain was profiled in a study of shared clonotypes between healthy human individuals. Points from the study as a whole: Across a handful of donors, naive CD4 shared 5% to 6%, naive CD8 more than 3%, memory CD4 roughly 2.4%, memory CD8 about 0.4%. Non-shared clonotypes had lower generation probabilities than clonotypes shared by all four sorted-subset donors.

Splitting the CD4+ cells yielded a CD45RA+ naive subset and a CD45RA-negative memory subset. Points on this clone: Antigen unknown.

Repertoires were generated with immunoSEQ multiplex PCR, while TCRdb's copy carries only in-frame clones and drops some. The sample lists some 2,000,000 clones, 95% occurring once. Germline values: CDR1 KGHSH, CDR2 LQKENI. Deletions cut 6 bases from V and 4 bases from J, with 15 bases between. CDR3 length: 14 residues. V is TRBV18 and J is TRBJ2-5; a weak D match, TRBD2 (6 bases). The TCR sequence derives from a man between 18 and 29 years old in good health. The sequencing sample was made of naive CD4+ T cells sorted from blood. As to subset: CD45RA+ positively selected. CDR3 amino acids: CASSTGEVGETQYF. The DNA for the CDR3 is TGTGCCAGCTCGACCGGGGAGGTAGGAGAGACCCAGTACTTC. Full variable domain (outside the CDR3, taken from reference TRBV18 and TRBJ2-5): NAGVMQNPRHLVRRRGQEARLRCSPMKGHSHVYWYRQLPEEGLKFMVYLQKENIIDESGMPKERFSAEFPKEGPSILRIQQVVRGDSAAYFCASSTGEVGETQYFGPGTRLLVL.